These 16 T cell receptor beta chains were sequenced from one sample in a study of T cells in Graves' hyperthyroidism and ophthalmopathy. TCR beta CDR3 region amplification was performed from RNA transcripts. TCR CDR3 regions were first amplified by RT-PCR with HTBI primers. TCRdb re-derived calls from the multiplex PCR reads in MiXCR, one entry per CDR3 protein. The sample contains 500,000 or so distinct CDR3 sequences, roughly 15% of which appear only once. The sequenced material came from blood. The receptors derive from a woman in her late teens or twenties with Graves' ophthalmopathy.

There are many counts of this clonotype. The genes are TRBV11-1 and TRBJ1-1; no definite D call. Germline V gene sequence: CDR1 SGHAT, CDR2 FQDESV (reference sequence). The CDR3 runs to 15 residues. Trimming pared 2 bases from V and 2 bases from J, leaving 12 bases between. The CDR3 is CASSLNPSPNTEAFF. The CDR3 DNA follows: TGTGCCAGCAGCTTAAATCCCTCACCCAACACTGAAGCTTTCTTT.

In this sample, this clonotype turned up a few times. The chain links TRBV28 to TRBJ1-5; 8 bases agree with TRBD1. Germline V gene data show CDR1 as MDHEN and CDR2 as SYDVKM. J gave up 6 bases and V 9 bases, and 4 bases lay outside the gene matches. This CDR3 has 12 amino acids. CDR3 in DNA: TGTGCCAGTAAACAGGGGGGTCAGCCCCAGCATTTT. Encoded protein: CASKQGGQPQHF. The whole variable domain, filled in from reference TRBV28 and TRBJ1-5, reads DVKVTQSSRYLVKRTGEKVFLECVQDMDHENMFWYRQDPGLGLRLIYFSYDVKMKEKGDIPEGYSVSREKKERFSLILESASTNQTSMYLCASKQGGQPQHFGDGTRLSIL.

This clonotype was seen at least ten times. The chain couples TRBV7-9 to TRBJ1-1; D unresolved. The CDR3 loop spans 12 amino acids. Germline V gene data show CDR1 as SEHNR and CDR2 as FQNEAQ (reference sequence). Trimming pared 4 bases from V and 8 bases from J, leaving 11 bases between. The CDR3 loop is CASSSEGSEAFF. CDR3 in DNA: TGTGCCAGCAGCTCCGAGGGCAGCGAAGCTTTCTTT. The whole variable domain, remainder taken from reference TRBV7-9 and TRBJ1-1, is DTGVSQNPRHKITKRGQNVTFRCDPISEHNRLYWYRQTLGQGPEFLTYFQNEAQLEKSRLLSDRFSAERPKGSFSTLEIQRTEQGDSAMYLCASSSEGSEAFFGQGTRLTVV.

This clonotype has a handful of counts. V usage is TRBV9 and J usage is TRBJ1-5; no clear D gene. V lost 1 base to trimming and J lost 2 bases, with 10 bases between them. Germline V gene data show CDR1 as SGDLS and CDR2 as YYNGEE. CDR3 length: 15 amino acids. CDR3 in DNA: TGTGCCAGCAGCGTAAGTCCGGATCGCAATCAGCCCCAGCATTTT. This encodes CASSVSPDRNQPQHF.

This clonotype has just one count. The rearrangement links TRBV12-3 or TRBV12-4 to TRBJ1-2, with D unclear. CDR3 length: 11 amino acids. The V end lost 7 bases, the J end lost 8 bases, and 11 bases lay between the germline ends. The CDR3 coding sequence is TGTGCCAGCACATCAGGCCTAGGCTACACCTTC. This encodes CASTSGLGYTF.

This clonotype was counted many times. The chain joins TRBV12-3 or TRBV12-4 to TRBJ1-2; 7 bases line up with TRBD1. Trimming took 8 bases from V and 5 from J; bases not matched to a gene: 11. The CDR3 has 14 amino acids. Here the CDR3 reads CASLRDSDFYGYTF. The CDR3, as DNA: TGTGCCAGCCTCCGGGACAGTGACTTTTATGGCTACACCTTC.

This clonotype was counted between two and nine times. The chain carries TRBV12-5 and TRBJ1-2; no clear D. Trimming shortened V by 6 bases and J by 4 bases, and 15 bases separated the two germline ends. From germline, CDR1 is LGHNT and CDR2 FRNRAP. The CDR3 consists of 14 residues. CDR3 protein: CASGNSPSAYGYTF. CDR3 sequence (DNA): TGTGCTAGTGGAAACAGTCCATCGGCCTATGGCTACACCTTC.

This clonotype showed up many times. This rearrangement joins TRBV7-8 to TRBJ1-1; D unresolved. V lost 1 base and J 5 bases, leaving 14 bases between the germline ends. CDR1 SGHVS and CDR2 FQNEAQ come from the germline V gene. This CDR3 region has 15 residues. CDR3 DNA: TGTGCCAGCAGCTTAGGCCAAGGACTGGGGACTGAAGCTTTCTTT. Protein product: CASSLGQGLGTEAFF. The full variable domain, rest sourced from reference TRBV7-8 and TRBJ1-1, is GAGVSQSPRYKVAKRGQDVALRCDPISGHVSLFWYQQALGQGPEFLTYFQNEAQLDKSGLPSDRFFAERPEGSVSTLKIQRTQQEDSAVYLCASSLGQGLGTEAFFGQGTRLTVV.

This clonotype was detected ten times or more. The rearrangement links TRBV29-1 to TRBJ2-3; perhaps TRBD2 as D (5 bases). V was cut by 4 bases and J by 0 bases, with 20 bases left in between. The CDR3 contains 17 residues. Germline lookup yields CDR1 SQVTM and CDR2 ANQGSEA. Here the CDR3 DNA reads TGCAGCGTTGCCGGCGCGTCGGGGTTAACTAGCACAGATACGCAGTATTTT. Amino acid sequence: CSVAGASGLTSTDTQYF.

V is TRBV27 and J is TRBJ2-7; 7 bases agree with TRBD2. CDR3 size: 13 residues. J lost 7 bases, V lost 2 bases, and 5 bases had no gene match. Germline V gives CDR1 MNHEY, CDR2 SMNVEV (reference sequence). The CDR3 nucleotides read TGTGCCAGCAGTTTAGTGGGAGCGGGAGAGCAGTACTTC. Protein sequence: CASSLVGAGEQYF.

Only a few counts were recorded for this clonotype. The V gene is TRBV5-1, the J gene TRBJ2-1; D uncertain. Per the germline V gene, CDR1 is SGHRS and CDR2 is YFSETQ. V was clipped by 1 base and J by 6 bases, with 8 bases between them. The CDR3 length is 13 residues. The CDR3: CASSLPTPNEQFF. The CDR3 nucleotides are TGCGCCAGCAGCTTGCCAACTCCCAATGAGCAGTTCTTC.

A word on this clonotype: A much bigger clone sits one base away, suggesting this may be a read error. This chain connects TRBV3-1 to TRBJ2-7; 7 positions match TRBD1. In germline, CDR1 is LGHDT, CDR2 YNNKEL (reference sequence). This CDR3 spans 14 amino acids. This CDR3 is CTSSQGTAYYEQYF. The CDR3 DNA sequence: TGTACCAGCAGCCAGGGGACAGCATACTACGAGCAGTACTTC.

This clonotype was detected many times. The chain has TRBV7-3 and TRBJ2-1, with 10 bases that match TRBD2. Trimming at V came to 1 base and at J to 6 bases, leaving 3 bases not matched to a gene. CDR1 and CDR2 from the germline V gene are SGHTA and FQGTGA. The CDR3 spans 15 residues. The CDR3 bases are TGTGCCAGCAGCTTAAAACTAGCGGGGATCAATGAGCAGTTCTTC. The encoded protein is CASSLKLAGINEQFF.

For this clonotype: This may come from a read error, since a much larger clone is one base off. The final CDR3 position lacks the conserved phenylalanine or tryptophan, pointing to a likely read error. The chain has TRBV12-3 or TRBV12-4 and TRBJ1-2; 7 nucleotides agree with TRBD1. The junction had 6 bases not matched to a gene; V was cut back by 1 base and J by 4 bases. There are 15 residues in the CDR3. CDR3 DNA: TGTGCCAGCAGTTTAGTCTCAGGGGGGTCCTATGGCTACACCCTC. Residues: CASSLVSGGSYGYTL.

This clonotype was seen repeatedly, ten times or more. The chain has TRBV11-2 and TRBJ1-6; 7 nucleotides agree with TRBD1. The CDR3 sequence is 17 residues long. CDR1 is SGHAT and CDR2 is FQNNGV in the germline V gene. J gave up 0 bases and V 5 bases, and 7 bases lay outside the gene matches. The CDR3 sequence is CASSLMTGSSYNSPLHF. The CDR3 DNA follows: TGTGCCAGCAGCCTCATGACAGGGAGCTCCTATAATTCACCCCTCCACTTT.

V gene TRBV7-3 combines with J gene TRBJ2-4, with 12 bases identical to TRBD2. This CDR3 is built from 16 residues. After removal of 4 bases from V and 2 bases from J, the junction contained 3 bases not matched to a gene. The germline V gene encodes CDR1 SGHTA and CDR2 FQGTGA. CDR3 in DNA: TGTGCCAGCAGCTCTAGCGGGGGGGTAACCAAAAACATTCAGTACTTC. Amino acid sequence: CASSSSGGVTKNIQYF.